The 23 T cell receptor beta chains presented below share a single source sample, sequenced in a study of T cells of healthy individuals. TCRdb passed the 5' RACE reads through MiXCR, listing each CDR3 protein once. The sample shows over 95,000 distinct CDR3 sequences, roughly 18% of them seen only once. Receptor source: a human donor in good health.

This clonotype was detected only a few times. The chain couples TRBV28 to TRBJ1-5; D gene ambiguous. CDR1 MDHEN and CDR2 SYDVKM come from the germline V gene. The CDR3 spans 13 residues. V was pared by 3 bases and J by 12 bases, with 15 bases between. CDR3 nucleotide sequence: TGTGCCAGCAGTTTGGAGAGGGCTCCCTTCCAGCATTTT. This gives the protein CASSLERAPFQHF. Based on the CDR3 plus reference TRBV28 and TRBJ1-5, the full variable domain is DVKVTQSSRYLVKRTGEKVFLECVQDMDHENMFWYRQDPGLGLRLIYFSYDVKMKEKGDIPEGYSVSREKKERFSLILESASTNQTSMYLCASSLERAPFQHFGDGTRLSIL.

This clonotype was counted a few times. The gene calls are TRBV28 and TRBJ2-2; D is undetermined. The CDR3 sequence is 12 residues long. V was shortened by 8 bases and J by 6 bases, with 10 bases between the two germline ends. Germline values: CDR1 MDHEN, CDR2 SYDVKM. The chain's CDR3 is CASALGSGELFF. The CDR3 DNA sequence: TGTGCCAGCGCTCTGGGCTCCGGGGAGCTGTTTTTT.

The sample holds a few counts of this clonotype. The chain couples TRBV7-7 to TRBJ1-3; TRBD1 matches at 9 bases. V was pared by 2 bases and J by 6 bases, with 8 bases of the junction left unmatched. Germline V gene lookup returns CDR1 SSHAT and CDR2 FNYEAQ (reference sequence). The CDR3 sequence is 16 residues long. The CDR3 sequence: CASSLMEGQGENTIYF. CDR3 DNA: TGTGCCAGCAGCTTAATGGAGGGACAGGGTGAAAACACCATATATTTT.

The gene calls are TRBV6-5 and TRBJ1-6; 7 positions agree with TRBD1. Germline trimming cut 4 bases from V and 4 bases from J; bases unmatched to any gene: 7. This CDR3 spans 16 amino acids. Germline loops: CDR1 MNHEY, CDR2 SVGAGI. In DNA, the CDR3 is TGTGCCAGCAGTTCACAGGGGAGGGCTTATAATTCACCCCTCCACTTT. This encodes CASSSQGRAYNSPLHF.

A few counts support this clonotype. The J gene is TRBJ2-3, the V gene TRBV5-1; D not resolved. CDR1 is SGHRS and CDR2 is YFSETQ in the germline V gene. Trimming took off 0 bases at V and 4 bases at J, with 15 bases between the two ends. The CDR3 sequence is 16 residues long. CDR3 DNA: TGCGCCAGCAGCTTGGTCTCGCGGAGTACAGCAGATACGCAGTATTTT. This codes for CASSLVSRSTADTQYF.

This clonotype was observed a single time. The chain is built from TRBV11-2 and TRBJ1-1, with a weak D call TRBD1 (5 bases). Trimming stripped 1 base from V and 0 bases from J, with 12 bases between. This CDR3 region has 16 residues. Germline V gene sequence: CDR1 SGHAT, CDR2 FQNNGV. The CDR3 spells CASSLGAWGVNTEAFF. Here the CDR3 DNA reads TGTGCCAGCAGCTTAGGAGCATGGGGGGTGAACACTGAAGCTTTCTTT.

The CDR3 DNA reads TGTGCCAGCAGTTACGGACCCCCCACCTCCTACGAGCAGTACTTC. This gives the protein CASSYGPPTSYEQYF. This chain connects TRBV6-2 or TRBV6-3 to TRBJ2-7, with D unclear. The CDR3 is 15 residues long. The germline V gene encodes CDR1 MNHEY and CDR2 SVGEGT. Trimming left V 2 bases short and J 0 bases short, with 11 bases between.

This clonotype was seen at least ten times. This rearrangement joins TRBV7-3 to TRBJ2-2; 8 bases line up with TRBD1. This CDR3 has 17 residues. The germline V gene has CDR1 SGHTA and CDR2 FQGTGA. Unmatched junction bases numbered 9, after V lost 6 bases and J lost 0 bases. The CDR3 spells CASRPGQGGPNTGELFF. DNA of the CDR3: TGTGCCAGCAGACCCGGACAGGGCGGCCCGAACACCGGGGAGCTGTTTTTT.

The chain has TRBV6-5 and TRBJ2-1; 7 bases map to TRBD2. The CDR3 covers 15 residues. Unmatched junction bases numbered 15, after V lost 6 bases and J lost 10 bases. CDR1 is MNHEY, CDR2 SVGAGI, per germline. The CDR3 DNA is TGTGCCAGCAGCCCCCACTTGACGGGAGGCAGCGAGCAGTTCTTC. Protein sequence: CASSPHLTGGSEQFF.

This clonotype was seen only a few times. The rearrangement links TRBV27 to TRBJ1-2, with D unclear. Germline V CDR1 and CDR2: MNHEY, SMNVEV (reference sequence). V gave up 0 bases and J gave up 4 bases, with 6 bases separating them. This CDR3 has 13 amino acids. Here the CDR3 reads CASSLSVGYGYTF. The DNA of the CDR3 is TGTGCCAGCAGTTTATCCGTAGGCTATGGCTACACCTTC.

This clonotype was picked up a small number of times. This chain links TRBV4-1 with TRBJ2-1, with D unresolved. Germline assignment: CDR1 MGHRA and CDR2 YSYEKL. This CDR3 is built from 13 residues. Trimming removed 3 bases from V and 10 bases from J, with 13 bases in between. The CDR3 sequence: CASSHFQLGEQFF. The CDR3 DNA is TGCGCCAGCAGCCACTTCCAGCTGGGCGAGCAGTTCTTC.

The chain is built from TRBV20-1 and TRBJ2-5; TRBD2 matches at 7 bases. V shed 5 bases and J 1 base; nucleotides not matched to a gene: 10. The CDR3 has 15 residues. The germline CDR1 and CDR2 sequences are DFQATT and SNEGSKA (reference sequence). This chain's CDR3 is CSAGGGRDVQETQYF. The CDR3 DNA reads TGCAGTGCTGGGGGGGGAAGGGATGTCCAAGAGACCCAGTACTTC.

This clonotype was seen more than once but under ten times. The chain carries TRBV2 and TRBJ1-4, with a weak D call TRBD1 (5 bases). The CDR3 is 13 amino acids. Trimming took off 8 bases at V and 3 bases at J, with 10 bases between the two ends. The germline gives CDR1 SNHLY, CDR2 FYNNEI. Here the CDR3 reads CASGARSNEKLFF. CDR3 DNA: TGTGCCAGCGGGGCGAGGTCTAATGAAAAACTGTTTTTT.

This clonotype was counted at least ten times. The chain combines TRBV6-2 or TRBV6-3 with TRBJ1-5, with D unclear. Germline V gene sequence: CDR1 MNHEY, CDR2 SVGEGT. Trimming took 3 bases from V and 5 from J, leaving 8 bases between them. The length of the CDR3 is 13 residues. DNA for the CDR3: TGTGCCAGCAGTTATTTCGGGGATCAGCCCCAGCATTTT. Its translation: CASSYFGDQPQHF.

The V and J genes are TRBV7-2 and TRBJ2-1; D unclear. CDR1 and CDR2 from the germline V gene are SGHTA and FQGNSA. Trimming took 4 bases from V and 2 from J, leaving 6 bases between them. The CDR3 runs 13 residues. The CDR3: CASSSRPYNEQFF. In DNA, the CDR3 is TGTGCCAGCAGCTCCCGACCCTACAATGAGCAGTTCTTC.

This clonotype appeared many times. The V and J genes are TRBV11-3 and TRBJ2-1; possibly TRBD1 for D (6 bases). V lost 3 bases and J lost 10, with 13 bases in between. Germline CDR1 and CDR2: SGHNT and YENEEA. The CDR3 has 13 amino acids. This chain's CDR3 is CASSFNRAGEQFF. Written as DNA, the CDR3 is TGTGCCAGCAGCTTCAACAGGGCAGGCGAGCAGTTCTTC.

This clonotype was observed once. The chain couples TRBV6-6 to TRBJ2-1; 7 positions match TRBD1. Germline V gene lookup returns CDR1 MNHNY and CDR2 SVGAGI (reference sequence). This CDR3 has 15 residues. The V and J ends lost 0 bases and 7 bases, in that order; junction bases with no gene match: 6. The CDR3 sequence is CASSYSWTGGNEQFF. The DNA of the CDR3 is TGTGCCAGCAGTTACTCTTGGACAGGCGGTAATGAGCAGTTCTTC.

The V gene is TRBV10-3, the J gene TRBJ1-2, with D possibly being TRBD1 (5 bases). The germline gives CDR1 ENHRY, CDR2 SYGVKD. This CDR3 has 14 residues. The V end lost 4 bases, the J end lost 1 base, and 10 bases lay between the germline ends. CDR3 amino acids: CAISGGTLNYGYTF. Here the CDR3 DNA reads TGTGCCATCAGTGGGGGGACTCTTAACTATGGCTACACCTTC.

This clonotype was detected only once. The chain links TRBV6-5 to TRBJ2-1; 7 positions agree with TRBD1. V shed 0 bases, J shed 3 bases, and the junction held 8 bases outside the gene matches. The germline V gene has CDR1 MNHEY and CDR2 SVGAGI. The CDR3 is made up of 17 amino acids. The CDR3 DNA sequence: TGTGCCAGCAGTTACTCGTTATGGACAGGAGGCTACAATGAGCAGTTCTTC. It yields the protein CASSYSLWTGGYNEQFF.

There are many counts of this clonotype. This chain joins TRBV18 and TRBJ1-5; 11 nucleotides agree with TRBD1. There are 14 residues in the CDR3. The germline CDR1 and CDR2 sequences are KGHSH and LQKENI. Trimming cost V 6 bases and J 5 bases; bases outside gene matches: 3. CDR3 region: CASSGQGGDQPQHF. The CDR3 nucleotides read TGTGCCAGCTCGGGACAGGGGGGCGATCAGCCCCAGCATTTT.

There are a few counts of this clonotype. The chain employs TRBV12-3 or TRBV12-4 and TRBJ1-3; D gene uncertain. The ends were cut back, 3 bases at V and 3 bases at J, with 3 bases in the middle. The CDR3 is 12 residues long. The chain's CDR3 is CASSLVGNTIYF. The CDR3, as DNA: TGTGCCAGCAGTTTGGTTGGAAACACCATATATTTT.

The CDR3 reads CASSFGWGQETQYF. The CDR3 DNA reads TGTGCCAGCAGCTTTGGTTGGGGCCAAGAGACCCAGTACTTC. V is TRBV5-6 and J is TRBJ2-5, with D unclear. The CDR3 is 14 residues long. CDR1 is SGHDT, CDR2 YYEEEE, per germline. V was pared by 2 bases and J by 1 base, with 9 bases between. Based on the CDR3 plus reference TRBV5-6 and TRBJ2-5, the full variable domain is DAGVTQSPTHLIKTRGQQVTLRCSPKSGHDTVSWYQQALGQGPQFIFQYYEEEERQRGNFPDRFSGHQFPNYSSELNVNALLLGDSALYLCASSFGWGQETQYFGPGTRLLVL.

The genes are TRBV7-3 and TRBJ2-1; D perhaps matches TRBD2 (5 bases). V was trimmed by 5 bases and J by 11 bases, leaving 13 bases between them. The CDR3 totals 12 residues. Germline lookup yields CDR1 SGHTA and CDR2 FQGTGA. CDR3 sequence: CASSIVNGKQFF. The CDR3, as DNA: TGTGCCAGCAGCATCGTGAACGGGAAGCAGTTCTTC.